In this sample, the clone carrying this T cell receptor (beta chain) turned up a few times. This CDR3 has 16 residues. Germline V gene sequence: CDR1 MGHRA, CDR2 YSYEKL. Trimming cost V 3 bases and J 2 bases; bases outside gene matches: 7. This entry comes from a study of blood T cell repertoires in COVID-19. TCRdb keeps only in-frame clones here, not all; method: immunoSEQ multiplex PCR. Of roughly 200,000 clones listed, more than 70% were seen once; the top ten hold about 4%. The sample consisted of peripheral blood. This clonotype was obtained from a woman between 25 and 40 years old with acute or convalescent COVID-19. The chain combines TRBV4-1 with TRBJ2-1; TRBD1 matches at 7 bases. The CDR3 DNA follows: TGCGCCAGCAGCCACCCGGGGACAGATCCCTACAATGAGCAGTTCTTC. Encoded protein: CASSHPGTDPYNEQFF.